This T cell receptor beta chain came from a study of T cells after posttransplantation cyclophosphamide. V was trimmed by 1 base and J by 1 base, leaving 9 bases between them. CDR3 size: 15 residues. Germline assignment: CDR1 SGHTA and CDR2 FQGNSA. Sequencing used immunoSEQ multiplex PCR; TCRdb keeps in-frame clones, though not all of them. The data show fewer than 60,000 clones, 94% seen once. General study results and limits: TRB clonality was highly associated with recipient CMV seropositivity and reactivation. Blood and skin or GI T cell repertoires showed limited TRB overlap.

On this clone: Its antigen is as yet unknown.

The sequence was obtained from a woman aged 30 to 39 in good health and a related stem cell transplant donor. The specimen was PBMCs. This chain uses TRBV7-2 with TRBJ2-3; D unclear. Written as DNA, the CDR3 is TGTGCCAGCAGCTTAGATACGGTCGGCACAGATACGCAGTATTTT. Its protein is CASSLDTVGTDTQYF.